This record concerns one TCR beta chain sequence. Its target is not known. The sample belongs to a study of T cell repertoires in cytomegalovirus infection. Study-wide background: Both CMV infection and a matching HLA type were indicated by public TCR beta signatures.

TCRdb called the reads again in MiXCR, with one record for every CDR3 protein. Of roughly 730,000 distinct CDR3 sequences listed, roughly 36% are singletons. Germline V gene sequence: CDR1 MNHNS, CDR2 SASEGT. V lost 6 bases to trimming and J lost 8 bases; unmatched junction nucleotides: 8. This CDR3 is 15 amino acids long. Broader study findings: Carriage of CMV together with the relevant HLA was identifiable through cumulative public TCR beta family frequency. The response measured ex vivo was dominated by TCR beta clonotypes (HLA-C-restricted and CMV-specific).

Specimen: cultured PBMCs, collected from culture after CMV antigen stimulation. The receptor was derived from a human donor in good health (CMV status not recorded). Some clones in this sample may be carry-over from other donors' samples. The rearrangement uses TRBV6-1 and TRBJ2-3; 13 nucleotides agree with TRBD2. CDR3 amino acids: CASSKLAGGEFTQYF. In nucleotides, the CDR3 is TGTGCCAGCAGCAAACTAGCGGGGGGGGAGTTTACGCAGTATTTT.